Below, 24 T cell receptor beta chains from the same sample are listed, as sequenced in a study of T-cell reconstitution after alpha-beta-depleted transplantation in children. Construction of the TCRbeta library involved unique molecular identifiers. MiXCR was run by TCRdb on the PCR reads, yielding one entry per CDR3 protein. Here the sample spans around 400,000 distinct CDR3 sequences, around 21% being singletons. Specimen: PBMCs from the stem cell graft donor, collected from the stem cell graft. These receptors were taken from a human donor who donated a stem cell graft to a child with acute myeloid leukemia.

This clonotype was observed a few times. The rearrangement links TRBV12-3 or TRBV12-4 to TRBJ2-7; possible D gene TRBD2, 5 bases. This CDR3 region has 14 residues. The V end was cut by 0 bases, the J end by 2 bases, with 8 bases between. The CDR3 coding sequence is TGTGCCAGCAGTTTAGCGGGAGACCCCTACGAGCAGTACTTC. This encodes CASSLAGDPYEQYF.

This chain connects TRBV5-1 to TRBJ1-1; D is undetermined. CDR1 and CDR2 from the germline V gene are SGHRS and YFSETQ. V was cut by 1 base and J by 1 base, with 8 bases left in between. CDR3 length: 14 residues. The CDR3 coding sequence is TGCGCCAGCAGCTTGAGGGTACGGAACACTGAAGCTTTCTTT. Its translation: CASSLRVRNTEAFF.

This clonotype was detected ten times or more. The chain recombines TRBV29-1 with TRBJ2-1; perhaps TRBD2 as D (6 bases). This CDR3 contains 21 residues. V was trimmed by 4 bases and J by 0 bases, leaving 31 bases between them. The germline V gene encodes CDR1 SQVTM and CDR2 ANQGSEA. The CDR3 here is CSVGVDWGGTLLYGSYNEQFF. The CDR3 nucleotides are TGCAGCGTTGGGGTTGATTGGGGCGGGACCCTCCTGTATGGCTCCTACAATGAGCAGTTCTTC.

The rearrangement uses TRBV19 and TRBJ1-2, with 10 bases aligning to TRBD1. V shed 3 bases, J shed 3 bases, and the junction held 10 bases outside the gene matches. In germline, CDR1 is LNHDA, CDR2 SQIVND (reference sequence). The CDR3 length is 17 residues. This CDR3 is CASSMDRTGGRHYGYTF. As DNA, the CDR3 is TGTGCCAGTAGTATGGATCGGACAGGGGGACGACACTATGGCTACACCTTC.

V is TRBV27 and J is TRBJ2-2; weak D call: TRBD2 (5 bases). V lost 7 bases, J lost 5 bases, and 14 bases lay in between. CDR1 is MNHEY, CDR2 SMNVEV, per germline (reference sequence). The length of the CDR3 is 14 residues. DNA for the CDR3: TGTGCCAGCACTCGGGGTCAAACGACCGGGGAGCTGTTTTTT. Encoded protein: CASTRGQTTGELFF.

This clonotype was detected only a few times. The rearrangement uses TRBV10-3 and TRBJ2-1, with D possibly TRBD1 on 6 matching bases. CDR1 ENHRY and CDR2 SYGVKD come from the germline V gene. The CDR3 is 15 residues long. Trimming removed 10 bases from V and 4 bases from J, with 20 bases in between. The CDR3 loop is CANGRGEVGYNEQFF. The CDR3 nucleotides read TGTGCCAATGGCAGGGGAGAGGTCGGGTACAATGAGCAGTTCTTC.

This clonotype was seen a few times. The V and J genes are TRBV10-3 and TRBJ2-1; no reliable D call. Deletions cut 5 bases from V and 1 base from J, with 0 bases between. The CDR3 is 11 residues long. The V gene's germline CDR1 is ENHRY and CDR2 SYGVKD. CDR3 nucleotides: TGTGCCATCAGTTCCTACAATGAGCAGTTCTTC. Protein: CAISSYNEQFF.

This clonotype was observed at least ten times. Here the CDR3 reads CASSLGQFYEQYF. The DNA of the CDR3 is TGTGCCAGCAGCCTGGGACAGTTCTACGAGCAGTACTTC. V is TRBV12-3 or TRBV12-4 and J is TRBJ2-7; 7 nucleotides match TRBD1. Trimming cost V 6 bases and J 3 bases; bases outside gene matches: 5. The CDR3 sequence is 13 residues long.

The rearrangement joins TRBV29-1 to TRBJ2-1; 10 nucleotides align to TRBD2. V was pared by 8 bases and J by 4 bases, with 8 bases of the junction left unmatched. This CDR3 spans 14 amino acids. Germline V gives CDR1 SQVTM, CDR2 ANQGSEA. The CDR3 DNA sequence: TGCAGCTCGGGTAGAGCGGGAGGGTACAATGAGCAGTTCTTC. It codes for CSSGRAGGYNEQFF.

This clonotype has a handful of counts. The chain links TRBV5-6 to TRBJ2-4; 8 bases fit TRBD2. The germline CDR1 and CDR2 sequences are SGHDT and YYEEEE. The V segment lost 4 bases and the J segment 1 base; nucleotides outside the gene matches: 4. The CDR3 spans 15 residues. This CDR3 is CASSDSGGAKNIQYF. CDR3 nucleotides: TGTGCCAGCAGCGACTCGGGGGGGGCCAAAAACATTCAGTACTTC.

The chain joins TRBV15 to TRBJ2-2; D perhaps matches TRBD2 (5 bases). The length of the CDR3 is 15 residues. With 0 bases removed from V and 7 bases from J, the gap between germline ends came to 12 bases. CDR1 and CDR2 from the germline V gene are LNHNV and YYDKDF (reference sequence). CDR3 loop: CATSREWLEGGELFF. The DNA of the CDR3 is TGTGCCACCAGCAGAGAATGGCTAGAGGGCGGGGAGCTGTTTTTT.

This clonotype appeared many times. The V and J genes are TRBV29-1 and TRBJ1-6, with 7 positions matching TRBD1. V shed 6 bases and J 6 bases; nucleotides not matched to a gene: 5. The germline V gene has CDR1 SQVTM and CDR2 ANQGSEA. There are 13 residues in the CDR3. CDR3: CSVRQGSNSPLHF. For the CDR3, the DNA is TGCAGCGTCCGACAGGGAAGTAATTCACCCCTCCACTTT.

In its sample, this clonotype was seen many times. The chain links TRBV20-1 to TRBJ2-7, with D uncertain. The ends were cut back, 0 bases at V and 3 bases at J, with 6 bases in the middle. The CDR3 has 12 residues. Germline V gene lookup returns CDR1 DFQATT and CDR2 SNEGSKA (reference sequence). As DNA, the CDR3 is TGCAGTGCTAGAGAGATAGACTACGAGCAGTACTTC. This gives the protein CSAREIDYEQYF.

In this sample, this clonotype turned up many times. V gene TRBV12-3 or TRBV12-4 combines with J gene TRBJ2-7; perhaps TRBD1 as D (5 bases). Trimming shortened V by 1 base and J by 2 bases, and 6 bases separated the two germline ends. The CDR3 is made up of 13 amino acids. The DNA for the CDR3 is TGTGCCAGCAGTTTAGGGACAACCTACGAGCAGTACTTC. Protein sequence: CASSLGTTYEQYF.

This clonotype was seen a few times. This rearrangement joins TRBV7-2 to TRBJ2-1; unclear D gene. The germline gives CDR1 SGHTA, CDR2 FQGNSA. V lost 1 base to trimming and J lost 8 bases, with 12 bases between them. The CDR3 contains 14 residues. CDR3: CASSLEWGNHEQFF. The DNA for the CDR3 is TGTGCCAGCAGCTTAGAATGGGGTAACCATGAGCAGTTCTTC.

In its sample, this clonotype was seen a few times. The rearrangement uses TRBV12-3 or TRBV12-4 and TRBJ2-4; tentatively, D is TRBD1 or TRBD2 (6 bases each). Trimming shortened V by 1 base and J by 1 base, and 11 bases separated the two germline ends. The CDR3 loop spans 16 amino acids. The CDR3 DNA is TGTGCCAGCAGTTTAGGGGGGGCCAGGGCCAAAAACATTCAGTACTTC. Its translation is CASSLGGARAKNIQYF.

In this sample, this clonotype turned up many times. The rearrangement links TRBV29-1 to TRBJ1-4, with TRBD1 identical over 8 bases. J lost 11 bases, V lost 5 bases, and 13 bases had no gene match. This CDR3 comprises 14 residues. CDR1 and CDR2 from the germline V gene are SQVTM and ANQGSEA. CDR3 bases: TGCAGCGTTTCAGACAGGGGAACCGCGCAGAAACTGTTTTTT. Translation gives CSVSDRGTAQKLFF. The full variable domain, in which reference TRBV29-1 and TRBJ1-4 provide the parts outside the CDR3, is SAVISQKPSRDICQRGTSLTIQCQVDSQVTMMFWYRQQPGQSLTLIATANQGSEATYESGFVIDKFPISRPNLTFSTLTVSNMSPEDSSIYLCSVSDRGTAQKLFFGSGTQLSVL.

This clonotype came up a few times. CDR3 residues: CSARALPTQYF. The CDR3 DNA reads as TGCAGTGCTAGAGCCCTCCCCACGCAGTATTTT. The chain is built from TRBV20-1 and TRBJ2-3; D is uncertain. The CDR3 contains 11 residues. Looked up from germline, CDR1 is DFQATT and CDR2 is SNEGSKA (reference sequence). Trimming pared 1 base from V and 9 bases from J, leaving 8 bases between.

In its sample, this clonotype was seen a few times. The J gene is TRBJ2-3, the V gene TRBV12-3 or TRBV12-4; TRBD2 agrees at 7 bases. The V and J ends lost 8 bases and 1 base, in that order; junction bases with no gene match: 6. The CDR3 totals 14 residues. For the CDR3, the DNA is TGTGCCAGCTTACTTCGGGGGGGCACAGATACGCAGTATTTT. Protein sequence: CASLLRGGTDTQYF.

The rearrangement links TRBV5-5 to TRBJ1-2, with D perhaps TRBD1 (5 bases). The V and J ends lost 4 bases and 0 bases respectively, with 16 bases between them. Germline-derived CDR1 and CDR2 are SGHKS and YYEKEE (reference sequence). CDR3 size: 16 residues. The CDR3 coding sequence is TGTGCCAGCAGCCCGGAGGGACTCCTGGCTAACTATGGCTACACCTTC. Translated, it gives CASSPEGLLANYGYTF.

This clonotype was seen a handful of times. One junction end does not reproduce the germline sequence, and a read error may be involved. The chain uses TRBV7-3 and TRBJ1-1; TRBD1 matches 10 bases. The length of the CDR3 is 16 residues. CDR1 SGHTA and CDR2 FQGTGA come from the germline V gene. The CDR3: CASSTTGGRVKTEAFF. DNA of the CDR3: TGTGCCAGCAGCACGACAGGGGGCAGGGTGAAGACTGAAGCTTTCTTT.

This clonotype was observed a few times. The chain couples TRBV7-4 to TRBJ2-7; D unclear. V lost 4 bases and J lost 3, with 7 bases in between. The CDR3 sequence is 12 residues long. Germline V CDR1 and CDR2: SGHVT, SQSDAQ. The CDR3 here is CASSSPFYEQYF. The CDR3 DNA sequence: TGTGCCAGCAGCTCTCCTTTCTACGAGCAGTACTTC.

This clonotype has a count of ten or more. This sequence joins TRBV11-3 and TRBJ2-3, with D possibly being TRBD1 (6 bases). Germline lookup yields CDR1 SGHNT and CDR2 YENEEA. Trimming left V 6 bases short and J 3 bases short, with 13 bases between. There are 14 residues in the CDR3. The CDR3 nucleotides are TGTGCCAGCAGACTCGGACAGTCGACAGATACGCAGTATTTT. This codes for CASRLGQSTDTQYF.

In this sample, this clonotype turned up a few times. This chain links TRBV7-8 with TRBJ2-7, with 7 positions matching TRBD2. Looked up from germline, CDR1 is SGHVS and CDR2 is FQNEAQ. CDR3 size: 20 residues. The trim removed 5 bases at V and 0 bases at J, leaving 22 bases unmatched. The CDR3 coding sequence is TGTGCCAGCAGCCCCCCCGGGACCGCTTACCTAGCGGCTGACTCCTACGAGCAGTACTTC. It encodes CASSPPGTAYLAADSYEQYF.